The present entry profiles one T cell receptor beta chain with its context. This sample is part of a study of blood T cell repertoires in COVID-19. The wider study: Samples representing acute and convalescent COVID-19 were sourced from the United States, Italy and Spain. Sources were T cells, B-cell-depleted T cells, or PBMCs; the material itself was cDNA or gDNA.

Source study methods: For nucleated cells, counts were estimated from reference gene primer amplification. Profiling relied on immunoSEQ multiplex PCR, and the TCRdb table lists in-frame clones only, not all of them. That table is the source of V, J and clone size, and D and trimming were worked out from the DNA. The sample shows roughly 320,000 clones, around 92% of them seen only once. Germline lookup yields CDR1 MDHEN and CDR2 SYDVKM. The V end lost 7 bases, the J end lost 6 bases, and 15 bases lay between the germline ends. The CDR3 loop spans 13 amino acids. While infection was still active, Seattle patients were enrolled and then followed longitudinally.

V and J are TRBV28 and TRBJ1-2, with D perhaps TRBD1 (5 bases). Source material: peripheral blood. The TCR comes from a woman aged 30 to 39 with COVID-19, enrolled during active disease. The DNA of the CDR3 is TGTGCCAGCACCATACAGGAGACCCATGGCTACACCTTC. It specifies CASTIQETHGYTF.